What follows are 5 T cell receptor beta chains derived from one specimen sequenced in a study of cytomegalovirus exposure and HLA in healthy donors. PCR used 60 Vbeta primers and 13 Jbeta primers. Profiled with immunoSEQ multiplex PCR; TCRdb holds only in-frame clones, not every one. The sample lists roughly 120,000 clones, approximately 81% seen once, with 1.5% to 2.5% in the top ten. The sequencing input was PBMCs. Receptors were obtained from a man aged 18 to 29 in good health and CMV-seronegative.

This clone occurred a few times. This rearrangement joins TRBV2 to TRBJ1-1, with 9 bases aligning to TRBD1. Trimming removed 6 bases from V and 1 base from J; junction bases left unmatched: 6. Germline CDR1 is SNHLY and CDR2 is FYNNEI. This CDR3 comprises 15 residues. The CDR3 protein is CASRAQGARNTEAFF. The DNA for the CDR3 is TGTGCCAGCAGGGCACAGGGGGCGAGGAACACTGAAGCTTTCTTT.

On this clone itself: Relative to the germline gene, one junction end is altered; a read error may explain this. As DNA, the CDR3 is TGTGCCAGCAGTGTAAGAAGCGGGAGCGGCACAGATACGCGGTATTTT. It is translated as CASSVRSGSGTDTRYF. The J gene is TRBJ2-3, the V gene TRBV6-1, with 8 bases lining up with TRBD2. From germline, CDR1 is MNHNS and CDR2 SASEGT. The CDR3 is made up of 16 amino acids.

The chain is built from TRBV4-2 and TRBJ2-3, with TRBD2 matching 9 bases. V gave up 8 bases and J gave up 2 bases; unmatched junction bases: 2. Per germline, CDR1 LGHNA and CDR2 YNFKEQ. This CDR3 is 13 amino acids long. CDR3 loop: CASASGTTDTQYF. CDR3 nucleotides: TGTGCCAGCGCTAGCGGGACCACAGATACGCAGTATTTT.

This clone has only one observation. V is TRBV5-1 and J is TRBJ2-2; 7 nucleotides agree with TRBD2. The V gene end was trimmed by 1 base and the J gene end by 4 bases; junction bases not matched to a gene: 7. This CDR3 is 16 amino acids long. Per the germline V gene, CDR1 is SGHRS and CDR2 is YFSETQ. The CDR3 bases are TGCGCCAGCAGCTTGTTTAGCGGGTGGGGCACCGGGGAGCTGTTTTTT. Encoded protein: CASSLFSGWGTGELFF.

The chain couples TRBV12-5 to TRBJ2-1; 12 bases map to TRBD2. Germline loops: CDR1 LGHNT, CDR2 FRNRAP. V was clipped by 1 base and J by 6 bases; unmatched bases: 4. This CDR3 is built from 16 residues. CDR3 sequence (DNA): TGTGCTAGTGGTTTGGCCCGGACTAGCGGGGCCAATGAGCAGTTCTTC. Translation: CASGLARTSGANEQFF.